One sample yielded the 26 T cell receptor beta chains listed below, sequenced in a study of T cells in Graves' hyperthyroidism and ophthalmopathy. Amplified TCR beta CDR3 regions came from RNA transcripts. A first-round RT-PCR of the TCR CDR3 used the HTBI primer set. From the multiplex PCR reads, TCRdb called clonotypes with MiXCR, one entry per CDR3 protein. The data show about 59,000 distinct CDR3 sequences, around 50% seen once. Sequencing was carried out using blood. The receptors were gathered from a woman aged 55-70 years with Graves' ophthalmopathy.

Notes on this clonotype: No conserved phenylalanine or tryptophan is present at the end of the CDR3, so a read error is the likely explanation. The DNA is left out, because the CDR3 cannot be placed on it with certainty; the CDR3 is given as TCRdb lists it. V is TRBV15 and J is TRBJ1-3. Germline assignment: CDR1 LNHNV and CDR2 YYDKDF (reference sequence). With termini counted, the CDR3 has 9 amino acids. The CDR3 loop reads CATRGRANT.

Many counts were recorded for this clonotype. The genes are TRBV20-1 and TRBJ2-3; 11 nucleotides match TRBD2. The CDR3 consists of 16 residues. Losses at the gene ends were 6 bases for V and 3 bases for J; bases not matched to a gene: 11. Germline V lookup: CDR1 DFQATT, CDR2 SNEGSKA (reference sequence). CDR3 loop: CSAVPGLAEETDTQYF. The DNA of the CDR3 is TGCAGTGCGGTCCCGGGACTAGCGGAAGAGACAGATACGCAGTATTTT.

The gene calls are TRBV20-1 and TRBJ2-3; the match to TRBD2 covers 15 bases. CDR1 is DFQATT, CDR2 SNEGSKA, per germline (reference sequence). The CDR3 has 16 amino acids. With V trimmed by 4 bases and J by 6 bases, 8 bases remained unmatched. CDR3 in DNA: TGCAGTGCTACCTGGACTAGCGGGGGGGCCGTGGATACGCAGTATTTT. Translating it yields CSATWTSGGAVDTQYF.

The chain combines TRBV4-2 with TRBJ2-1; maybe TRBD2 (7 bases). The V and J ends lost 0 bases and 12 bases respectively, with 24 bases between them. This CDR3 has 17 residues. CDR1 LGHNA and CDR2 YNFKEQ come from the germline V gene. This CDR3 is CASSQEGPGGRIDTQFF. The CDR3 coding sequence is TGTGCCAGCAGCCAAGAGGGGCCGGGGGGCCGAATAGATACGCAGTTCTTC.

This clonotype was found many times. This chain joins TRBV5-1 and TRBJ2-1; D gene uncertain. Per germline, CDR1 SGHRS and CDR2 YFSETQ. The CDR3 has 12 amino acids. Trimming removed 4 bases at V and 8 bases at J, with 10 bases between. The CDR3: CASSDEVDEQFF. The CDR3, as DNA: TGCGCCAGCAGCGATGAAGTCGATGAGCAGTTCTTC.

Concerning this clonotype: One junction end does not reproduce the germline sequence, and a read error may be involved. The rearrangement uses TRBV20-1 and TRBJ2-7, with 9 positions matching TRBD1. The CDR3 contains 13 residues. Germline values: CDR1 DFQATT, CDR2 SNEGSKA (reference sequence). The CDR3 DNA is TGCAGTGCCAGAGGACAGGGGTTCGACGAGCAGTACTTC. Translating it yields CSARGQGFDEQYF.

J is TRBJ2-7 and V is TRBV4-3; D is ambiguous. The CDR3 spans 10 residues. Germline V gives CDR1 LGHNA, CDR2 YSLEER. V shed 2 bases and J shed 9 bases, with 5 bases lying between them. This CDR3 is CASSQPPQYF. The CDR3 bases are TGCGCCAGCAGCCAACCCCCGCAGTACTTC.

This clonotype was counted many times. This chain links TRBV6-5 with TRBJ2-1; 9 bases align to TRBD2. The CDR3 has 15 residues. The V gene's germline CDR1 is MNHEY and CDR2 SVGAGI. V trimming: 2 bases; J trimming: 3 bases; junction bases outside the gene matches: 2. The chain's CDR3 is CASSYERGVYNEQFF. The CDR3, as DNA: TGTGCCAGCAGTTACGAGCGGGGGGTCTACAATGAGCAGTTCTTC.

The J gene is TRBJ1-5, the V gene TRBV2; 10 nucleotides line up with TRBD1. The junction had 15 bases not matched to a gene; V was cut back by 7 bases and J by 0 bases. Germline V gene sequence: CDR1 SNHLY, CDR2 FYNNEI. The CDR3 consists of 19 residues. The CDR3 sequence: CASTTGTGTGANSNQPQHF. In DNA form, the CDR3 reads TGTGCCAGCACGACAGGAACCGGGACAGGGGCCAATAGCAATCAGCCCCAGCATTTT.

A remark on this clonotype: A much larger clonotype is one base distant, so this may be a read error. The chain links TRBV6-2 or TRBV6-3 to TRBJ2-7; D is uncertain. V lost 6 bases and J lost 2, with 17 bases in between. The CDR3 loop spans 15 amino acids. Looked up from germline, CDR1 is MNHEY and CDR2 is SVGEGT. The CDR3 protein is CASSYGQASAYEQYF. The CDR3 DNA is TGTGCCAGCAGCTACGGGCAGGCATCTGCCTACGAGCAGTACTTC.

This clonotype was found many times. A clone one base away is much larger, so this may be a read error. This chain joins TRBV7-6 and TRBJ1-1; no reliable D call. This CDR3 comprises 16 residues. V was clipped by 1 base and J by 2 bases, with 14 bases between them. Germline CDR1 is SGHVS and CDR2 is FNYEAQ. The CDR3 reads CASSLGPMGVNTEAFF. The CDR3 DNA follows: TGTGCCAGCAGCTTAGGGCCGATGGGAGTAAACACTGAAGCTTTCTTT.

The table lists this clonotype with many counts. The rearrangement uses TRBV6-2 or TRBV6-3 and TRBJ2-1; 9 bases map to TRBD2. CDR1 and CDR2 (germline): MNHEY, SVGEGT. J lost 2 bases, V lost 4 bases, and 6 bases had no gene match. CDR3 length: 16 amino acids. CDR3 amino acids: CASSSTGLATYNEQFF. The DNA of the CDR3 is TGTGCCAGCAGTTCCACCGGACTAGCGACCTACAATGAGCAGTTCTTC.

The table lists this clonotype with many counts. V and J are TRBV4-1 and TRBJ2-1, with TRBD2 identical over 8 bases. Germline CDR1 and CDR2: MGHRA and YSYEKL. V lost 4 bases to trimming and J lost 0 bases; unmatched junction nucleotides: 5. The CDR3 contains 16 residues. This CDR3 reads CASSRRSGGSYNEQFF. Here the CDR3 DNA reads TGCGCCAGCAGCCGTCGGAGCGGGGGCTCCTACAATGAGCAGTTCTTC.

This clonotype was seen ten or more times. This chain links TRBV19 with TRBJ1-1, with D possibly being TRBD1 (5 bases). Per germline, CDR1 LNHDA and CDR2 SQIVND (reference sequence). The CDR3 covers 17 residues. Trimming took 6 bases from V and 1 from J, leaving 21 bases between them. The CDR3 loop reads CASSNREKGIKNTEAFF. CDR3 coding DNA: TGTGCCAGTAGCAACCGAGAAAAGGGGATCAAGAACACTGAAGCTTTCTTT.

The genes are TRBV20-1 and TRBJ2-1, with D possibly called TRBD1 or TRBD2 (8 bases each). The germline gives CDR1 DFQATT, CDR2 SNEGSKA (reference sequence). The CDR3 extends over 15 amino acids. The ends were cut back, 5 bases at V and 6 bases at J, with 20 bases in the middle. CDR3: CSAVSGTGLSNEQFF. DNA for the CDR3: TGCAGTGCTGTTAGCGGGACAGGTCTCTCCAATGAGCAGTTCTTC.

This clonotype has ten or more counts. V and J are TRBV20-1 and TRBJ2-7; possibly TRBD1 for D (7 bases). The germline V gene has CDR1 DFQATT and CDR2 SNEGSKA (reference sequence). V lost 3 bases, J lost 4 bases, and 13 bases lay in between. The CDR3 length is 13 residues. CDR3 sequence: CSARPQGGYEQYF. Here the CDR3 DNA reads TGCAGTGCTAGGCCCCAGGGGGGATACGAGCAGTACTTC.

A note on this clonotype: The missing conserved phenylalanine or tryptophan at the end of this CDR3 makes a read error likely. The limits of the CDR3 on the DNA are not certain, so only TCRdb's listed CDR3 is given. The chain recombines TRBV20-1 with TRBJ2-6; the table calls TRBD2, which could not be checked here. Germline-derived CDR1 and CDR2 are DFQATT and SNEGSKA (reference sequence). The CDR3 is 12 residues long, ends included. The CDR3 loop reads CSAARTGTSGRA.

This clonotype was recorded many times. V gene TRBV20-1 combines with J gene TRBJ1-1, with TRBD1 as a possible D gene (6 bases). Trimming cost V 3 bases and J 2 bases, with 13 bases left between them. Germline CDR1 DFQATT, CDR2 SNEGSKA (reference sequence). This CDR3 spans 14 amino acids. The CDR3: CSASGTPTNTEAFF. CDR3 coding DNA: TGCAGTGCTAGCGGGACACCCACTAACACTGAAGCTTTCTTT.

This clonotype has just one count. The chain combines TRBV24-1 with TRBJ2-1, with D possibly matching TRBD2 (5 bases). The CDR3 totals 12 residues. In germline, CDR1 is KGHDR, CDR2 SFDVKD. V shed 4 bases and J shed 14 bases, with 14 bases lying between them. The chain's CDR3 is CATSEGGLGKFF. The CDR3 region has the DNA TGTGCCACCAGTGAAGGCGGACTGGGCAAGTTCTTC.

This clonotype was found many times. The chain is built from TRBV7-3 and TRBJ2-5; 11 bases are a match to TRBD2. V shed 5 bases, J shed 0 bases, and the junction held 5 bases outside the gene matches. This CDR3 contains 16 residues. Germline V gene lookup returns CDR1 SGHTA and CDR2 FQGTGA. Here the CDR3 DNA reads TGTGCCAGCAGCCTCGGGACTAGCGGCTACCAAGAGACCCAGTACTTC. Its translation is CASSLGTSGYQETQYF.

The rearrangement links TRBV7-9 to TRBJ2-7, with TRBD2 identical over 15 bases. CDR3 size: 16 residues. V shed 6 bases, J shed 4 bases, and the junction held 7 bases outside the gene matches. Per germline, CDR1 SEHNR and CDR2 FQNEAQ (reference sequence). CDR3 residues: CASSSRTSGGGYEQYF. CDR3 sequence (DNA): TGTGCCAGCAGTTCAAGGACTAGCGGGGGGGGGTACGAGCAGTACTTC.

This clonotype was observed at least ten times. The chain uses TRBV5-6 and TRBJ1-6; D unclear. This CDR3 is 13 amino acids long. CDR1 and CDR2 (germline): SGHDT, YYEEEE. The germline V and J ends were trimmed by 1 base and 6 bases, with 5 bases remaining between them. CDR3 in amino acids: CASSLQRNSPLHF. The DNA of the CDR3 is TGTGCCAGCAGCTTGCAGCGTAATTCACCCCTCCACTTT. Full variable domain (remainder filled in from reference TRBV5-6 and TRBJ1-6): DAGVTQSPTHLIKTRGQQVTLRCSPKSGHDTVSWYQQALGQGPQFIFQYYEEEERQRGNFPDRFSGHQFPNYSSELNVNALLLGDSALYLCASSLQRNSPLHFGNGTRLTVT.

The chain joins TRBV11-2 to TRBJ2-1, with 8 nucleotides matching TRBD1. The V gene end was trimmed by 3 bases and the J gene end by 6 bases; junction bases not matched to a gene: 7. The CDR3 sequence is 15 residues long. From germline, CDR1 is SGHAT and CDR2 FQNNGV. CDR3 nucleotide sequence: TGTGCCAGCAGCTTCTCAGGGGGCGCAATCAATGAGCAGTTCTTC. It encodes CASSFSGGAINEQFF.

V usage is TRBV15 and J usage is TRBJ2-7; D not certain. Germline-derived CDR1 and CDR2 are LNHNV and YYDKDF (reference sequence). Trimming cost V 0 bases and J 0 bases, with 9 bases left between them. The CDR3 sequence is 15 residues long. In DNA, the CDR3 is TGTGCCACCAGCAGAGATGGCGGTAGCTCCTACGAGCAGTACTTC. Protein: CATSRDGGSSYEQYF.

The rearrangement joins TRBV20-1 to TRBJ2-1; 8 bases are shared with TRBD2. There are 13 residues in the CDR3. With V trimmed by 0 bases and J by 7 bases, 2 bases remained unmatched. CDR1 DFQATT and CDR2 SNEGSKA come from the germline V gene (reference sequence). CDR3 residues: CSARDTGGNEQFF. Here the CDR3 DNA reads TGCAGTGCTAGAGATACGGGGGGGAATGAGCAGTTCTTC.

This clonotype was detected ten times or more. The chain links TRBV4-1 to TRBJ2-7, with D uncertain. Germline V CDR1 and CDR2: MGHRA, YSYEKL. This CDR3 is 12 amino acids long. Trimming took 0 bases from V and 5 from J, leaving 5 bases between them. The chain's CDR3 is CASSQDLDEQYF. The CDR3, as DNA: TGCGCCAGCAGCCAAGATCTCGACGAGCAGTACTTC.